This T cell receptor beta chain was identified during a study of shared clonotypes between healthy human individuals. The ends lost 5 bases at V and 7 bases at J; junction bases unmatched: 11. Germline loops: CDR1 WNHNN, CDR2 SYGVQD (reference sequence). CDR3 size: 15 residues. This clone appeared a single time. Recent vaccinations or acute infections were absent in the healthy HIV-negative adult donors. The repertoire was sequenced with immunoSEQ multiplex PCR; TCRdb's copy has only in-frame clones and lacks some. The sample holds around 720,000 clones, 55% to 85% seen once. The specimen was memory CD4+ T cells sorted from blood. Stated subset: CD45RA-negative fraction. This TCR was recovered from a woman aged 25 to 39 in good health. The genes are TRBV10-1 and TRBJ2-7; 10 nucleotides agree with TRBD1. Here the CDR3 reads CASSNQDRGYGEQYF. The CDR3 DNA is TGCGCCAGCAGTAACCAGGACAGGGGGTATGGAGAGCAGTACTTC.